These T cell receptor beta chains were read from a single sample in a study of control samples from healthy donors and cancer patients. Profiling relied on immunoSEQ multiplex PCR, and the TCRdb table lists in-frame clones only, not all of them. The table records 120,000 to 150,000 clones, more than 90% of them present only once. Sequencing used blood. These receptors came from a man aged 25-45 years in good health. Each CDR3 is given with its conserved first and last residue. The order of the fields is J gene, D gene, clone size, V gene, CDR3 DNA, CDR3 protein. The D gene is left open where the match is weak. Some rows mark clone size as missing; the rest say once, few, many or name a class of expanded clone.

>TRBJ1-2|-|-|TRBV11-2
TGTGCCAGCAGCTTGGACAGTCCCTATGGCTACACCTTC
CASSLDSPYGYTF
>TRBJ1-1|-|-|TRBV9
TGTGCCAGCAGCGTGTCGGGGGGGAACACTGAAGCTTTCTTT
CASSVSGGNTEAFF
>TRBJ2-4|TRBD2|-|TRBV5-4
TGTGCCAGCAGCCCAAATGCGGGGGAGGCCAAAAACATTCAGTACTTC
CASSPNAGEAKNIQYF
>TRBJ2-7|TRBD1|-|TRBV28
TGTGCCAGCAGTTCGTTGGCCTCGCAACCGGGACAGGCCACCTACGAGCAGTACTTC
CASSSLASQPGQATYEQYF
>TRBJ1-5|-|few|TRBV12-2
TGTGCAAGTCGCTTAGGACGCAGGGGAAGCAATCAGCCCCAGCATTTT
CASRLGRRGSNQPQHF
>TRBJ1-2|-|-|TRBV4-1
TGCGCCAGCAGCCAAGGGCACAGCCGCTCTAACTATGGCTACACCTTC
CASSQGHSRSNYGYTF
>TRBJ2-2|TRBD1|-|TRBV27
TGTGCCAGCACCCAATTTACAGGGGACACCGGGGAGCTGTTTTTT
CASTQFTGDTGELFF
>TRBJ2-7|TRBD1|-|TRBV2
TGTGCCAGCAGTGACCCGGACAGGACCATCGGTTTCTACGAGCAGTACTTC
CASSDPDRTIGFYEQYF
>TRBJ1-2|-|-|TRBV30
TGTGCCTGGAGTGTAGGTGAGCGACCCTATGGCTACACCTTC
CAWSVGERPYGYTF
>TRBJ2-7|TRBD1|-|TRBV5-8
TGTGCCAGCAGCAACCGGGACAGAGATCCCTACGAGCAGTACTTC
CASSNRDRDPYEQYF
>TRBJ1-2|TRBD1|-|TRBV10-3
TGTGCCATCAGTGACCCACAGGGGGGTACCTATGGCTACACCTTC
CAISDPQGGTYGYTF
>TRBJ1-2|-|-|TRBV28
TGTGCCAGCAGTTTCGTGGGAGATGGCTACACCTTC
CASSFVGDGYTF
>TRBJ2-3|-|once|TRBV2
TGTGCCAGCAGTACAAGGGGGGACTTCACAGATACGCAGTATTTT
CASSTRGDFTDTQYF
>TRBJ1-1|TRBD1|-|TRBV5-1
TGCGCCAGCAGCAACGGGACAGGGGGTATGAACACTGAAGCTTTCTTT
CASSNGTGGMNTEAFF
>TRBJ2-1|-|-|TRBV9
TGTGCCAGCAGCGTAGTGGACGGTGCCGCTAATGAGCAGTTCTTC
CASSVVDGAANEQFF
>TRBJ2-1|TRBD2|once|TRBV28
TGTGCCAGCAGTTTAAGGTCTAGCGGGGGGGATGAGCAGTTCTTC
CASSLRSSGGDEQFF
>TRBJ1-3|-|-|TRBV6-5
TGTGCCAGCAGCGACGGGAAGGGTGGAAACACCATATATTTT
CASSDGKGGNTIYF
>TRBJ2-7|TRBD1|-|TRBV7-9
TGTGCCAGCAGCCCTGTGGGACAGGGAGGCCACGAGCAGTACTTC
CASSPVGQGGHEQYF
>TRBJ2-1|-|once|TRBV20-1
TGCAGTGCTAGTAGGCGGGGGCTTTACAATGAGCAGTTCTTC
CSASRRGLYNEQFF
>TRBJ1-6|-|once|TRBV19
TGTGCCAGTAGTACCTCGGGCAGCTTTAATTCACCCCTCCACTTT
CASSTSGSFNSPLHF
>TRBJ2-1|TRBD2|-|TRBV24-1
TGTGCCACCAGTGATTTGATAGGTGGGGGGGTGGAGCAGTTCTTC
CATSDLIGGGVEQFF
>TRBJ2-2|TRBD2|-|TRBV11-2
TGTGCCAGCAGCTCCAATAGCGGGGGCAACACCGGGGAGCTGTTTTTT
CASSSNSGGNTGELFF
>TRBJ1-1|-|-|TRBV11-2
TGTGCCAGCAGCTTAGGGGGAGAGTACAACTCGAACACTGAAGCTTTCTTT
CASSLGGEYNSNTEAFF
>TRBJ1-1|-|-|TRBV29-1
TGCAGCGTTGAGTCTAGGGGATTGAACACTGAAGCTTTCTTT
CSVESRGLNTEAFF
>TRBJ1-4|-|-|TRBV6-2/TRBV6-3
TGTGCCAGCAGTCCCCCGAATGAAAAACTGTTTTTT
CASSPPNEKLFF
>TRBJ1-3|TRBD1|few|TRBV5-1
TGCGCCAGCAGCCAAACAGGGGAAGGAAACACCATATATTTT
CASSQTGEGNTIYF
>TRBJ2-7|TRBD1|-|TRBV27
TGTGCCAGCAGTCCGACAGGGGCGGCCTACGAGCAGTACTTC
CASSPTGAAYEQYF
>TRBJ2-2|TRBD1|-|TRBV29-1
TGCAGCGTTGAAACAGGGGGCGAGGAGCTGTTTTTT
CSVETGGEELFF
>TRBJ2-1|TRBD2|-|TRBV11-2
TGTGCCAGCAGCTCATACCACCGGACTAGCGGGGGGGATCTAAATGAGCAGTTCTTC
CASSSYHRTSGGDLNEQFF
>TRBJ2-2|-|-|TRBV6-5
TGTGCCAGCAGTTACTCGCCAGGGAACACCGGGGAGCTGTTTTTT
CASSYSPGNTGELFF
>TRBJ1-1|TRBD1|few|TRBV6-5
TGTGCCAGCAGTTACAGGGGGCTGAACACTGAAGCTTTCTTT
CASSYRGLNTEAFF
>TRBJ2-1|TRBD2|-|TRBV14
TGTGCCAGCAGCCAAGAATGGCTAGCGGGGGGTGATTATGAGCAGTTCTTC
CASSQEWLAGGDYEQFF
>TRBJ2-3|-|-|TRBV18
TGTGCCAGCTCACCCGACCTCGACCCTAGCACAGATACGCAGTATTTT
CASSPDLDPSTDTQYF
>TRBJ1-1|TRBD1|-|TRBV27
TGTGCCAGCGTTGGGACAGGGAACACTGAAGCTTTCTTT
CASVGTGNTEAFF
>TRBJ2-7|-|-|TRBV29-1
TGCAGCGCCAGAGGGACAACTTACGAGCAGTACTTC
CSARGTTYEQYF
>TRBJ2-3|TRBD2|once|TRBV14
TGTGCCAGCAGCCGGGCTAGCGGGGAGATATTCCTCACAGATACGCAGTATTTT
CASSRASGEIFLTDTQYF
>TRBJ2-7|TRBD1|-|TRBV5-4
TGTGCCAGCAGCTTGGCTGGGACAGTGTCCTACGAGCAGTACTTC
CASSLAGTVSYEQYF
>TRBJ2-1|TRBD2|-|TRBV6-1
TGTGCCAGCAGTGATACGCTAGCGGGTCACGTCAATGAGCAGTTCTTC
CASSDTLAGHVNEQFF
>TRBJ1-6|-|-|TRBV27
TGTGCCAGCAGTTTTTCCCGGACAGTATTCGTCCATAATTCACCCCTCCACTTT
CASSFSRTVFVHNSPLHF
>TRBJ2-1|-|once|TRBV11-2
TGTGCCAGCAGCTCGGGACTTTACAATGAGCAGTTCTTC
CASSSGLYNEQFF